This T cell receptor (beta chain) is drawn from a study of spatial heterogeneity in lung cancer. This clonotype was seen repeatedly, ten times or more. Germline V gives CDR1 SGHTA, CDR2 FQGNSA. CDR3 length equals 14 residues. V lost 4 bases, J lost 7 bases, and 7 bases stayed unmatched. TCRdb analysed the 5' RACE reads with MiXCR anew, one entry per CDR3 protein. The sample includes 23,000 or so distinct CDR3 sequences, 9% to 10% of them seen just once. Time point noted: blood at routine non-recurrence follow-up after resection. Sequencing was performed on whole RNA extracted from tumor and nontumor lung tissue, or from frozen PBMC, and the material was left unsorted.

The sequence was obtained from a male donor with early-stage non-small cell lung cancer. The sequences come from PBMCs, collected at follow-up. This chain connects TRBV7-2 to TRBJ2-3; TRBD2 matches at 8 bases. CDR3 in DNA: TGTGCCAGCAGCTCGGGAGGGTCAGAAAATACGCAGTATTTT. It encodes CASSSGGSENTQYF.